The 14 T cell receptor beta chains presented below share a single source sample, sequenced in a study of shared clonotypes between healthy human individuals. Terminally differentiated effector memory CD45RA+ cells were excluded by CCR7 positive selection of CD45RO-negative cells. Assay: immunoSEQ multiplex PCR; the TCRdb copy retains only in-frame clones and omits some. Among 800,000 to 950,000 clones listed, approximately 97% were seen once. The sequencing sample was made of naive CD8+ T cells sorted from blood. The receptors stem from a man in his thirties or forties in good health.

The chain joins TRBV7-9 to TRBJ2-1, with D possibly being TRBD1 (5 bases). Trimming cost V 7 bases and J 1 base, with 17 bases left between them. From germline, CDR1 is SEHNR and CDR2 FQNEAQ (reference sequence). The CDR3 covers 16 residues. This CDR3 reads CASTPSTAGSYNEQFF. DNA for the CDR3: TGTGCCAGCACACCATCGACAGCCGGATCCTACAATGAGCAGTTCTTC.

This sequence joins TRBV18 and TRBJ2-1; 10 bases are a match to TRBD2. V lost 5 bases and J lost 3; bases outside the gene matches: 4. In germline, CDR1 is KGHSH, CDR2 LQKENI. The CDR3 loop spans 15 amino acids. The CDR3 sequence is CASSARTSGYNEQFF. The CDR3 bases are TGTGCCAGCTCAGCTAGGACTAGCGGCTACAATGAGCAGTTCTTC.

Regarding this clone: The sample holds other DNA sequences that translate to the same CDR3. V is TRBV5-4 and J is TRBJ2-7; 7 bases line up with TRBD2. V dropped 0 bases and J dropped 4; count of bases not matched to a gene: 4. The CDR3 is 14 residues long. Germline CDR1 SGHNT, CDR2 YYREEE (reference sequence). The CDR3 sequence is CASSLAASGYEQYF. Here the CDR3 DNA reads TGTGCCAGCAGCTTGGCGGCTAGCGGTTACGAGCAGTACTTC.

The gene calls are TRBV7-9 and TRBJ2-7; D might be TRBD2 (6 bases). The V and J ends lost 3 bases and 3 bases respectively, with 15 bases between them. Germline V CDR1 and CDR2: SEHNR, FQNEAQ (reference sequence). The length of the CDR3 is 15 residues. The CDR3 region has the DNA TGTGCCAGCAGCTTGGGGCGGGACGTAGGCTACGAGCAGTACTTC. This translates into CASSLGRDVGYEQYF.

The J gene is TRBJ2-3, the V gene TRBV11-2; D ambiguous. Germline V gene data show CDR1 as SGHAT and CDR2 as FQNNGV. V lost 1 base and J lost 5, with 13 bases in between. The CDR3 contains 15 residues. The CDR3 loop reads CASSLVGSVRDTQYF. CDR3 bases: TGTGCCAGCAGCTTAGTGGGAAGTGTGAGAGATACGCAGTATTTT.

This clone was observed once. The chain is built from TRBV27 and TRBJ2-2; D not certain. The CDR3 loop spans 17 amino acids. CDR1 MNHEY and CDR2 SMNVEV come from the germline V gene (reference sequence). The V end lost 1 base, the J end lost 0 bases, and 12 bases lay between the germline ends. CDR3 in amino acids: CASSLLSGSANTGELFF. The CDR3 DNA reads TGTGCCAGCAGTTTATTATCTGGCAGCGCGAACACCGGGGAGCTGTTTTTT.

This clone was picked up one time. The rearrangement joins TRBV4-1 to TRBJ2-7; either TRBD1 or TRBD2 may fit D (5 bases each). This CDR3 spans 17 amino acids. CDR1 and CDR2 from the germline V gene are MGHRA and YSYEKL. Trimming removed 4 bases at V and 5 bases at J, with 24 bases between. The CDR3 protein is CASSPPGRKLGAHEQYF. The CDR3 nucleotides are TGCGCCAGCAGCCCGCCGGGACGGAAGTTAGGGGCCCACGAGCAGTACTTC.

The V and J genes are TRBV9 and TRBJ2-1, with 9 nucleotides matching TRBD2. CDR1 SGDLS and CDR2 YYNGEE come from the germline V gene. The V and J ends lost 3 bases and 7 bases, in that order; junction bases with no gene match: 20. This CDR3 is 19 amino acids long. In DNA form, the CDR3 reads TGTGCCAGCAGCGCAACCACCGGGACATTTAGCGGGAGAATAAATGAGCAGTTCTTC. Protein product: CASSATTGTFSGRINEQFF.

This rearrangement joins TRBV6-5 to TRBJ1-1; weak D call: TRBD1 (6 bases). CDR1 MNHEY and CDR2 SVGAGI come from the germline V gene. The CDR3 is 14 residues long. The V and J ends lost 2 bases and 7 bases respectively, with 14 bases between them. This CDR3 reads CASSYQEGDIEAFF. The CDR3 nucleotides read TGTGCCAGCAGTTACCAAGAAGGGGACATTGAAGCTTTCTTT.

This chain links TRBV6-5 with TRBJ2-3, with TRBD2 as a possible D gene (5 bases). The CDR3 runs 14 residues. Trimming cost V 2 bases and J 2 bases, with 8 bases left between them. CDR1 and CDR2 from the germline V gene are MNHEY and SVGAGI. The CDR3 sequence is CASSYGENTDTQYF. The CDR3 DNA follows: TGTGCCAGCAGTTACGGGGAGAACACAGATACGCAGTATTTT.

For this clone: In the same sample, other DNA sequences code for this CDR3. V and J are TRBV7-6 and TRBJ2-1; 10 bases map to TRBD2. Losses at the gene ends were 1 base for V and 6 bases for J; bases not matched to a gene: 3. The CDR3 extends over 15 amino acids. Germline V gene sequence: CDR1 SGHVS, CDR2 FNYEAQ. CDR3 sequence reads: CASSLGLAGVNEQFF. Written as DNA, the CDR3 is TGTGCCAGCAGCTTAGGCCTAGCGGGAGTCAATGAGCAGTTCTTC.

This clone was recorded only once. J is TRBJ1-3 and V is TRBV29-1, with a tentative D call TRBD1 (6 bases). V was clipped by 2 bases and J by 4 bases, with 12 bases between them. Germline CDR1 and CDR2: SQVTM and ANQGSEA. The CDR3 has 14 amino acids. Here the CDR3 reads CSVERAGEGNTIYF. Here the CDR3 DNA reads TGCAGCGTTGAAAGGGCAGGGGAGGGAAACACCATATATTTT.

V is TRBV7-9 and J is TRBJ2-5; 9 nucleotides agree with TRBD2. J was trimmed by 4 bases and V by 1 base; bases with no gene match: 7. The germline V gene has CDR1 SEHNR and CDR2 FQNEAQ (reference sequence). The CDR3 totals 16 residues. The CDR3 here is CASSLVRREGGETQYF. In nucleotides, the CDR3 is TGTGCCAGCAGCTTAGTGCGGCGGGAGGGAGGAGAGACCCAGTACTTC. Complete variable domain (other parts from reference TRBV7-9 and TRBJ2-5): DTGVSQNPRHKITKRGQNVTFRCDPISEHNRLYWYRQTLGQGPEFLTYFQNEAQLEKSRLLSDRFSAERPKGSFSTLEIQRTEQGDSAMYLCASSLVRREGGETQYFGPGTRLLVL.

The chain joins TRBV2 to TRBJ1-5, with TRBD1 identical over 8 bases. V lost 3 bases to trimming and J lost 4 bases; unmatched junction nucleotides: 5. Germline V gives CDR1 SNHLY, CDR2 FYNNEI. There are 15 residues in the CDR3. The CDR3 sequence: CASSDLDRGNQPQHF. The CDR3 region has the DNA TGTGCCAGCAGTGACCTAGACAGGGGTAATCAGCCCCAGCATTTT.